The 14 T cell receptor beta chains given below trace back to one sample, sequenced in a study of shared clonotypes between healthy human individuals. Using immunoSEQ multiplex PCR, the repertoire was profiled, and TCRdb retains in-frame clones only, with some absent. The sample includes around 120,000 clones, just over 65% of them seen just once. Sample: memory CD8+ T cells sorted from blood. Subset here: CD45RO+ cells pooled with CCR7-negative TemRA cells. These receptors were taken from a woman between 25 and 40 years old in good health.

The rearrangement uses TRBV28 and TRBJ1-4; 7 bases line up with TRBD1. Germline loops: CDR1 MDHEN, CDR2 SYDVKM. Losses at the gene ends were 11 bases for V and 3 bases for J; bases not matched to a gene: 9. The CDR3 runs 14 residues. CDR3 DNA: TGTGCCTCCTCTGCGACAGGGCCTAATGAAAAACTGTTTTTT. This codes for CASSATGPNEKLFF.

Details on this clone: A read error may explain this, as a much larger clone is one base away. Different DNA sequences within this sample yield the same CDR3. The chain uses TRBV15 and TRBJ2-5; D is uncertain. Germline values: CDR1 LNHNV, CDR2 YYDKDF (reference sequence). Trimming shortened V by 9 bases and J by 3 bases, and 14 bases separated the two germline ends. CDR3 size: 13 residues. Here the CDR3 DNA reads TGTGCCACTCGGCTCGAGACCAAAGAGACCCAGTACTTC. Protein sequence: CATRLETKETQYF.

The chain couples TRBV19 to TRBJ2-3; D is uncertain. V lost 1 base and J lost 11, with 13 bases in between. Germline loops: CDR1 LNHDA, CDR2 SQIVND (reference sequence). The length of the CDR3 is 13 residues. The CDR3 reads CASSIVGGKGQYF. CDR3 nucleotides: TGTGCCAGTAGTATAGTCGGTGGGAAGGGGCAGTATTTT.

V and J are TRBV2 and TRBJ2-1; TRBD2 matches 12 bases. CDR3 size: 21 residues. From germline, CDR1 is SNHLY and CDR2 FYNNEI. J gave up 4 bases and V 6 bases, and 22 bases lay outside the gene matches. The CDR3 region is CASRTAGGLAGHSRRYNEQFF. The CDR3 DNA sequence: TGTGCCAGCAGGACCGCCGGCGGACTAGCGGGACACAGTCGGAGGTACAATGAGCAGTTCTTC.

CDR3 DNA: TGCAGCGTTGGGGACGGACAGGTTGAAGCTTTCTTT. This codes for CSVGDGQVEAFF. V is TRBV29-1 and J is TRBJ1-1; 7 bases align to TRBD1. The CDR3 has 12 residues. CDR1 is SQVTM, CDR2 ANQGSEA, per germline. Losses at the gene ends were 4 bases for V and 7 bases for J; bases not matched to a gene: 6.

This clone was detected only a few times. A much larger clonotype is one base distant, so this may be a read error. The V gene is TRBV5-1, the J gene TRBJ2-7; 10 bases match TRBD2. The ends lost 4 bases at V and 1 base at J; junction bases unmatched: 8. Germline V gene data show CDR1 as SGHRS and CDR2 as YFSETQ. There are 16 residues in the CDR3. The DNA of the CDR3 is TGCGCCAGCAGCCAAGGACTAGCGGTTTCATCCTACGAGCAGTACTTC. This translates into CASSQGLAVSSYEQYF. Using reference TRBV5-1 and TRBJ2-7 for the parts outside the CDR3, the full variable domain is KAGVTQTPRYLIKTRGQQVTLSCSPISGHRSVSWYQQTPGQGLQFLFEYFSETQRNKGNFPGRFSGRQFSNSRSEMNVSTLELGDSALYLCASSQGLAVSSYEQYFGPGTRLTVT.

This clone occurred many times. This chain joins TRBV7-9 and TRBJ2-7, with D possibly being TRBD2 (5 bases). The length of the CDR3 is 14 residues. V lost 5 bases to trimming and J lost 0 bases, with 11 bases between them. In germline, CDR1 is SEHNR, CDR2 FQNEAQ (reference sequence). CDR3: CASSGRGSSYEQYF. CDR3 DNA sequence: TGTGCCAGCAGCGGAAGAGGGAGCTCCTACGAGCAGTACTTC.

This sequence joins TRBV7-8 and TRBJ2-5, with TRBD2 matching over 8 bases. The CDR3 loop spans 17 amino acids. Germline CDR1 SGHVS, CDR2 FQNEAQ. V was pared by 1 base and J by 5 bases, with 12 bases of the junction left unmatched. CDR3 DNA: TGTGCCAGCAGCTTAGGTTTCGAGGTAGCGGGATGGGAGACCCAGTACTTC. Residues: CASSLGFEVAGWETQYF.

This chain links TRBV5-1 with TRBJ1-1; a possible D gene is TRBD1 (5 bases). There are 14 residues in the CDR3. Germline loops: CDR1 SGHRS, CDR2 YFSETQ. The V and J ends lost 2 bases and 1 base respectively, with 9 bases between them. The DNA of the CDR3 is TGCGCCAGCAGCTTTTTGGGGGGGAACACTGAAGCTTTCTTT. This encodes CASSFLGGNTEAFF.

This clone was found many times. The chain links TRBV13 to TRBJ1-1, with D perhaps TRBD1 (5 bases). The CDR3 runs to 15 residues. Germline CDR1 PRHDT, CDR2 FYEKMQ (reference sequence). Deletions cut 5 bases from V and 4 bases from J, with 17 bases between. CDR3 residues: CASSLEGHSATEAFF. Here the CDR3 DNA reads TGTGCCAGCAGCCTCGAAGGACATTCTGCCACTGAAGCTTTCTTT.

The sample holds many counts of this clone. V usage is TRBV4-2 and J usage is TRBJ2-3, with D unclear. Trimming cost V 0 bases and J 5 bases, with 6 bases left between them. The germline V gene encodes CDR1 LGHNA and CDR2 YNFKEQ. The length of the CDR3 is 13 residues. CDR3 nucleotide sequence: TGTGCCAGCAGCCAAGAGATACAAGATACGCAGTATTTT. This encodes CASSQEIQDTQYF.

This clone was counted many times. J is TRBJ2-7 and V is TRBV11-2, with D possibly being TRBD2 (5 bases). CDR3 length: 14 residues. The V end lost 1 base, the J end lost 6 bases, and 13 bases lay between the germline ends. Germline V CDR1 and CDR2: SGHAT, FQNNGV. In DNA, the CDR3 is TGTGCCAGCAGCTTAGTGTTGGCTAGCACCGAGCAGTACTTC. Its protein product is CASSLVLASTEQYF.

This clone was found a few times. This same CDR3 is encoded by further DNA sequences in the sample. V and J are TRBV6-1 and TRBJ1-5, with D perhaps matching TRBD1 (5 bases). V dropped 3 bases and J dropped 2 bases, with 8 bases sitting between them. The V gene's germline CDR1 is MNHNS and CDR2 SASEGT. The CDR3 spans 14 residues. The CDR3 here is CASSESRGNQPQHF. The CDR3 DNA reads as TGTGCCAGCAGTGAGTCCAGGGGCAATCAGCCCCAGCATTTT.

This clone was seen more than once but under ten times. The V call is TRBV27, the J call TRBJ1-4, with D perhaps matching TRBD1 (6 bases). V lost 8 bases and J lost 8, with 15 bases in between. Germline CDR1 MNHEY, CDR2 SMNVEV (reference sequence). The CDR3 spans 13 residues. The DNA for the CDR3 is TGTGCCAGCGCCGTACAGGGAGACGAAAAACTGTTTTTT. It encodes CASAVQGDEKLFF. Full variable domain (rest looked up from reference TRBV27 and TRBJ1-4): EAQVTQNPRYLITVTGKKLTVTCSQNMNHEYMSWYRQDPGLGLRQIYYSMNVEVTDKGDVPEGYKVSRKEKRNFPLILESPSPNQTSLYFCASAVQGDEKLFFGSGTQLSVL.